This is a list of T cell receptor beta chains from one sample in a study of blood T cell repertoires in COVID-19. TCRdb's table, derived via immunoSEQ multiplex PCR, lists solely in-frame clones and lacks some. This sample has roughly 94,000 clones, with more than 65% found just once. Sequences were obtained from peripheral blood. The receptors were sampled from a man in his sixties with acute or convalescent COVID-19. CDR3s include the opening cysteine and the closing phenylalanine or tryptophan. The D gene is left open where the match is weak.

D gene | CDR3 length | V gene | CDR3 protein
. | 14 | TRBV3-1/TRBV3-2 | CASRHRGEGEKLFF
. | 14 | TRBV28 | CASSFSDRDNTIYF
TRBD1 | 16 | TRBV5-5 | CASSLAPQGADGELFF
TRBD1 | 18 | TRBV5-8 | CASSPSPGTGGSRTEAFF
. | 16 | TRBV28 | CASRPAPGYPNYGYTF
. | 14 | TRBV5-4 | CASSSLGGGYEQYF
TRBD2 | 17 | TRBV28 | CASSLAGVAGGKETQYF
. | 13 | TRBV7-2 | CASTVRGGETQYF
. | 17 | TRBV19 | CASSGGPGEFRTDTQYF
. | 13 | TRBV3-1/TRBV3-2 | CASSLFQGNIQYF
TRBD1 | 15 | TRBV5-1 | CASSPRAGGNSPLHF
TRBD2 | 16 | TRBV10-3 | CAIRRTSGGATDTQYF
. | 20 | TRBV1 | CTSSPINRQSPSSYNSPLHF
. | 12 | TRBV28 | CASSTRQSEAFF
. | 15 | TRBV11-2 | CASSPRTGSSYEQYF
TRBD1 | 15 | TRBV5-6 | CASKSQGASNQPQHF
. | 14 | TRBV7-6 | CASSLGGQTYGYTF
. | 12 | TRBV2 | CASSGTINEQYF
TRBD1 | 13 | TRBV2 | CASSERSRGVFHF
TRBD1 | 17 | TRBV10-3 | CAISESGTGKNTGELFF
TRBD1 | 15 | TRBV27 | CASTRGQGRDSPLHF
. | 14 | TRBV24-1 | CATSDPTGIQPQHF
TRBD1 | 13 | TRBV30 | CAWARDSRYEQYF
. | 18 | TRBV13 | CASSFGSGVPNPYNEQFF
TRBD2 | 17 | TRBV6-6 | CASSLAGGPFVPNEQFF
. | 13 | TRBV11-2 | CASSSSLLYEQYF
TRBD2 | 15 | TRBV6-4 | CASSDTSGFYNEQFF
TRBD1 | 15 | TRBV28 | CASIPQGPRNQPQHF
. | 17 | TRBV4-1 | CASSQVGGRGGPNEQFF
. | 18 | TRBV28 | CASSLFRFGRTANEKLFF
TRBD2 | 12 | TRBV12-3/TRBV12-4 | CASSPSQGGKFF
TRBD1 | 13 | TRBV7-2 | CASSFQPGQPQYF
TRBD1 | 16 | TRBV28 | CASSSPRGTENTEAFF
. | 19 | TRBV10-1 | CASPRKDGLSDGRNYGYTF
TRBD2 | 16 | TRBV3-1/TRBV3-2 | CASSTQLTSGPGVQYF
TRBD1 | 13 | TRBV12-3/TRBV12-4 | CASSSTGVQPQHF
TRBD2 | 15 | TRBV28 | CASSPTSGGHNEQFF
. | 13 | TRBV12-3/TRBV12-4 | CASSTHGNTEAFF
TRBD1 | 16 | TRBV7-2 | CASSRRDQGALGTQYF
. | 14 | TRBV11-2 | CASSLVPSKDTQYF
. | 16 | TRBV7-2 | CASSLSPDSYQETQYF
. | 15 | TRBV7-9 | CASTPVHAPRNEQFF
. | 15 | TRBV5-4 | CASSWKTGNPSPLHF
TRBD1 | 15 | TRBV11-2 | CASSLTGQDAFEQFF
TRBD1 | 15 | TRBV7-8 | CASSSTGQNLGEAFF
. | 14 | TRBV3-1/TRBV3-2 | CASSQGLSNQPQHF
. | 13 | TRBV7-3 | CASSPSPGYGYTF
. | 13 | TRBV11-1 | CASSFPGSYEQYF
. | 14 | TRBV6-5 | CASRRDPNTGELFF
TRBD1 | 15 | TRBV7-8 | CASSYGQGSNTEAFF
. | 15 | TRBV6-5 | CASSYSNGPSYEQYF
. | 15 | TRBV7-2 | CASSLTRVHGGEQFF
TRBD1 | 13 | TRBV28 | CASSQQGARGYTF
. | 15 | TRBV5-1 | CASSPDSASYNEQFF